Following are 20 T cell receptor beta chains from one sample sequenced in a study of cytomegalovirus exposure and HLA in healthy donors (TCRdb year 2017). Libraries were constructed by the immunoSEQ multiplex PCR assay. A mixture of 60 forward primers for TCR Vbeta segments and 13 reverse primers for TCR Jbeta segments was used in the multiplex PCR. The clones in this table, taken by TCRdb from immuneACCESS, are in-frame only. Not every clone is retained; where verified, under half of the shortfall comes from an unresolved V gene, and the cause of the rest is unknown. The sample table holds around 190,000 clones, of which roughly 80% were seen once. The ten largest clonotypes hold roughly 3% of the sample. The sequenced sample consisted of PBMCs. The receptors here all came from a woman aged 30 to 39 in good health and CMV-seronegative.

The V and J genes are TRBV2 and TRBJ2-1, with a possible D match to TRBD2 (9 bases). CDR1 and CDR2 from the germline V gene are SNHLY and FYNNEI. The CDR3 extends over 16 amino acids. The V gene lost 3 bases and the J gene lost 11 bases, with 23 bases spanning the gap. The CDR3 DNA is TGTGCCAGCAGTGAGAGGCAGGGGGCAGGACTAGCGCAGCAGTTCTTC. Its translation: CASSERQGAGLAQQFF.

The chain carries TRBV2 and TRBJ2-1; tentatively, D is TRBD2 (7 bases). V was cut by 8 bases and J by 9 bases, with 14 bases left in between. This CDR3 region has 12 residues. The V gene's germline CDR1 is SNHLY and CDR2 FYNNEI. CDR3 sequence (DNA): TGTGCCAGCGGGGGGGCCGTGGGTGAGCAGTTCTTC. It is translated as CASGGAVGEQFF.

The rearrangement links TRBV7-9 to TRBJ2-7; 14 bases fit TRBD2. This CDR3 region has 17 residues. With V trimmed by 5 bases and J by 5 bases, 11 bases remained unmatched. The germline gives CDR1 SEHNR, CDR2 FQNEAQ (reference sequence). CDR3 in amino acids: CASSVTQGLAGEHEQYF. CDR3 coding DNA: TGTGCCAGCAGCGTGACCCAGGGACTAGCGGGAGAACACGAGCAGTACTTC.

The chain carries TRBV7-9 and TRBJ1-4; TRBD1 is a possible D gene (5 bases). The CDR3 extends over 15 amino acids. Trimming pared 1 base from V and 1 base from J, leaving 7 bases between. CDR1 SEHNR and CDR2 FQNEAQ come from the germline V gene (reference sequence). CDR3 sequence reads: CASSLDRLTNEKLFF. The CDR3 nucleotides read TGTGCCAGCAGCTTAGACAGGTTAACTAATGAAAAACTGTTTTTT. Using reference TRBV7-9 and TRBJ1-4 for the parts outside the CDR3, the full variable domain is DTGVSQNPRHKITKRGQNVTFRCDPISEHNRLYWYRQTLGQGPEFLTYFQNEAQLEKSRLLSDRFSAERPKGSFSTLEIQRTEQGDSAMYLCASSLDRLTNEKLFFGSGTQLSVL.

The V gene is TRBV29-1, the J gene TRBJ1-2; weak D call: TRBD1 (5 bases). Trimming removed 6 bases at V and 3 bases at J, with 14 bases between. Germline V CDR1 and CDR2: SQVTM, ANQGSEA. The CDR3 extends over 13 amino acids. The chain's CDR3 is CSVIVGADYGYTF. The DNA for the CDR3 is TGCAGCGTAATTGTAGGGGCTGACTATGGCTACACCTTC.

The rearrangement uses TRBV25-1 and TRBJ1-2; 7 positions match TRBD1. CDR1 is MGHDK and CDR2 is SYGVNS in the germline V gene. The V segment lost 1 base and the J segment 5 bases; nucleotides outside the gene matches: 10. The CDR3 is 16 amino acids. The CDR3 DNA is TGTGCCAGCAGTGAATTTGGGGGGCAGGGGGTTTATGGCTACACCTTC. Translating it yields CASSEFGGQGVYGYTF.

CDR3: CASSEDRDNMNTEAFF. The DNA for the CDR3 is TGTGCCAGCAGTGAGGACAGGGATAATATGAACACTGAAGCTTTCTTT. This chain uses TRBV2 with TRBJ1-1; 8 bases are shared with TRBD1. The CDR3 sequence is 16 residues long. J gave up 0 bases and V 3 bases, and 6 bases lay outside the gene matches. Germline V gene data show CDR1 as SNHLY and CDR2 as FYNNEI.

About this clone: No conserved phenylalanine or tryptophan is present at the end of the CDR3, so a read error is the likely explanation. The chain links TRBV28 to TRBJ2-7; 7 bases are a match to TRBD2. The V and J ends lost 5 bases and 2 bases, in that order; junction bases with no gene match: 6. Germline loops: CDR1 MDHEN, CDR2 SYDVKM. This CDR3 is 14 amino acids long. The CDR3 bases are TGTGCCAGCAGTGGGAGGGACCGAGCCTACGAGCAGTACTCC. It yields the protein CASSGRDRAYEQYS.

The rearrangement uses TRBV5-6 and TRBJ2-2; tentative D call: TRBD1 (5 bases). CDR3 size: 15 residues. The germline gives CDR1 SGHDT, CDR2 YYEEEE. The V and J ends lost 10 bases and 3 bases respectively, with 19 bases between them. The DNA for the CDR3 is TGTGCCGGCCAGTCCAGGGAAAAAGACACCGGGGAGCTGTTTTTT. It encodes CAGQSREKDTGELFF. Looking up the rest from reference TRBV5-6 and TRBJ2-2 gives the full variable domain: DAGVTQSPTHLIKTRGQQVTLRCSPKSGHDTVSWYQQALGQGPQFIFQYYEEEERQRGNFPDRFSGHQFPNYSSELNVNALLLGDSALYLCAGQSREKDTGELFFGEGSRLTVL.

The chain carries TRBV29-1 and TRBJ1-2; 11 nucleotides align to TRBD1. The germline gives CDR1 SQVTM, CDR2 ANQGSEA. The CDR3 runs 12 residues. V trimming: 6 bases; J trimming: 8 bases; junction bases outside the gene matches: 5. The DNA of the CDR3 is TGCAGCGTCGGACAGGGGGCATTCGGCTACACCTTC. It codes for CSVGQGAFGYTF.

J is TRBJ2-7 and V is TRBV4-1; a weak D match, TRBD2 (9 bases). The germline V gene has CDR1 MGHRA and CDR2 YSYEKL. The CDR3 length is 18 residues. Trimming took 5 bases from V and 4 from J, leaving 27 bases between them. For the CDR3, the DNA is TGCGCCAGCAGCATCTTAACGACAGGGGCTAGCGGGGAATACGAGCAGTACTTC. Its protein product is CASSILTTGASGEYEQYF.

The chain carries TRBV5-4 and TRBJ1-3, with D uncertain. CDR1 and CDR2 from the germline V gene are SGHNT and YYREEE (reference sequence). V gave up 4 bases and J gave up 11 bases, with 22 bases separating them. The CDR3 sequence is 15 residues long. The DNA for the CDR3 is TGTGCCAGCAGCCCCGGACTGCGTTCGGGAGACGCCATATATTTT. Translating it yields CASSPGLRSGDAIYF.

This clone occurred a few times. The rearrangement uses TRBV9 and TRBJ2-2; no firm D call. The CDR3 contains 13 residues. V lost 5 bases and J 1 base, leaving 6 bases between the germline ends. In germline, CDR1 is SGDLS, CDR2 YYNGEE. The CDR3 spells CASRSGNTGELFF. Written as DNA, the CDR3 is TGTGCCAGCAGGTCGGGGAACACCGGGGAGCTGTTTTTT.

The chain uses TRBV15 and TRBJ2-1; 7 bases map to TRBD2. This CDR3 region has 12 residues. Germline V gene data show CDR1 as LNHNV and CDR2 as YYDKDF (reference sequence). J gave up 14 bases and V 3 bases, and 7 bases lay outside the gene matches. CDR3 in amino acids: CATSSEGREEFF. The DNA for the CDR3 is TGTGCCACCAGCAGCGAAGGGAGGGAAGAGTTCTTC.

The V and J genes are TRBV7-9 and TRBJ2-2, with 7 positions matching TRBD2. The germline gives CDR1 SEHNR, CDR2 FQNEAQ (reference sequence). V dropped 6 bases and J dropped 8; count of bases not matched to a gene: 15. The CDR3 is made up of 16 amino acids. The CDR3, as DNA: TGTGCCAGCAGTCTTGTCGCGGGAGTAGTTCGTGGGGAGCTGTTTTTT. Its translation: CASSLVAGVVRGELFF.

V usage is TRBV5-1 and J usage is TRBJ1-1; a weak D match, TRBD1 (5 bases). The CDR3 spans 14 residues. V lost 4 bases and J 2 bases, leaving 12 bases between the germline ends. Germline lookup yields CDR1 SGHRS and CDR2 YFSETQ. CDR3 nucleotides: TGCGCCAGCAGCGTACAGGCAGCCAACACTGAAGCTTTCTTT. Its translation is CASSVQAANTEAFF.

A single count supports this clone. The chain couples TRBV7-8 to TRBJ1-2, with D unclear. In germline, CDR1 is SGHVS, CDR2 FQNEAQ. This CDR3 is built from 16 residues. The germline V and J ends were trimmed by 2 bases and 3 bases, with 16 bases remaining between them. The CDR3 is CASSLLANFRHYGYTF. CDR3 coding DNA: TGTGCCAGCAGCTTATTGGCGAACTTCAGGCACTATGGCTACACCTTC. The full variable domain, completed using reference TRBV7-8 and TRBJ1-2, is GAGVSQSPRYKVAKRGQDVALRCDPISGHVSLFWYQQALGQGPEFLTYFQNEAQLDKSGLPSDRFFAERPEGSVSTLKIQRTQQEDSAVYLCASSLLANFRHYGYTFGSGTRLTVV.

For this clone: This sample includes further DNA sequences coding for the same CDR3. The chain uses TRBV30 and TRBJ2-1; 10 nucleotides align to TRBD2. Germline lookup yields CDR1 GTSNPN and CDR2 SVGIG (reference sequence). After removal of 2 bases from V and 3 bases from J, the junction contained 10 bases not matched to a gene. The CDR3 runs to 17 residues. The CDR3 loop is CAWSPTRTSGVYNEQFF. The CDR3 bases are TGTGCCTGGAGTCCCACCAGAACTAGCGGGGTCTACAATGAGCAGTTCTTC.

The chain is built from TRBV18 and TRBJ1-2; TRBD1 agrees at 9 bases. Losses at the gene ends were 1 base for V and 5 bases for J; bases not matched to a gene: 5. This CDR3 is 15 amino acids long. Germline loops: CDR1 KGHSH, CDR2 LQKENI. The DNA of the CDR3 is TGTGCCAGCTCACCACGGGGACAGGGCGGGTATGGCTACACCTTC. This gives the protein CASSPRGQGGYGYTF.

This sequence joins TRBV5-6 and TRBJ1-6; TRBD1 might be the D (6 bases). Germline loops: CDR1 SGHDT, CDR2 YYEEEE. Trimming took off 4 bases at V and 10 bases at J, with 21 bases between the two ends. CDR3 length: 16 amino acids. The CDR3 reads CASSPYTAGGWSPLHF. The CDR3 nucleotides are TGTGCCAGCAGCCCGTACACGGCGGGGGGCTGGTCACCCCTCCACTTT.